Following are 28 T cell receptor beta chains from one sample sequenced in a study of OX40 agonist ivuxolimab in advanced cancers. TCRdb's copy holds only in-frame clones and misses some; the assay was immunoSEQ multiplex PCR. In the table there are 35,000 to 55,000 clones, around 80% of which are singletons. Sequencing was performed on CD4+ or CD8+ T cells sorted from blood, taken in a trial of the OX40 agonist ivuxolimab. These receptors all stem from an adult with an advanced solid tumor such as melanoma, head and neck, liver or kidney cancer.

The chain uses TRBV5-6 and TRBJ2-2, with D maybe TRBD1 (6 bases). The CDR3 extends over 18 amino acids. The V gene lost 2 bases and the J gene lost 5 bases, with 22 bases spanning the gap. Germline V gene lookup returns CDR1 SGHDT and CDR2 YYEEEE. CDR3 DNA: TGTGCCAGCAGCTTTGGGTCCCGGGGCAGGGGTTTTACCGGGGAGCTGTTTTTT. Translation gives CASSFGSRGRGFTGELFF.

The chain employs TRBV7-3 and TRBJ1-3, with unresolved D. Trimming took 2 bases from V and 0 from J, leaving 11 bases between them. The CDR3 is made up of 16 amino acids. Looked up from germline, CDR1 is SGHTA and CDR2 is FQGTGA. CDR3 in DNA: TGTGCCAGCAGCTTAGGTCCAGGCAGCTCTGGAAACACCATATATTTT. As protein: CASSLGPGSSGNTIYF.

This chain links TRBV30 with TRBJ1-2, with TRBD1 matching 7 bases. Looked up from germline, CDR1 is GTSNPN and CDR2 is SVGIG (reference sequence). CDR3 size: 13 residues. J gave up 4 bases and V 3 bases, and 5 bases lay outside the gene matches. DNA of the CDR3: TGTGCCTGGAGGGGACAGACGATCTATGGCTACACCTTC. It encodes CAWRGQTIYGYTF.

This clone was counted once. The CDR3 DNA sequence: TGCGCCAGCAGCTTGACTAATTCAAACACCGGGGAGCTGTTTTTT. It codes for CASSLTNSNTGELFF. The V and J genes are TRBV5-1 and TRBJ2-2; D call uncertain. V lost 1 base and J lost 2, with 9 bases in between. CDR1 is SGHRS, CDR2 YFSETQ, per germline. The CDR3 has 15 residues.

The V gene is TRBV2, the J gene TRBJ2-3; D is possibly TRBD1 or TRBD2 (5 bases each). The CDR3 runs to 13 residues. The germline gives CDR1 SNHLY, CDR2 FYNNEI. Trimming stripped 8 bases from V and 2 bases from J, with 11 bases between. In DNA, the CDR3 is TGTGCCAGCGGGACGGATTACACAGATACGCAGTATTTT. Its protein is CASGTDYTDTQYF.

The CDR3 DNA is TGTGCCAGCAGCTCCTATTATAGCAATCAGCCCCAGCATTTT. It specifies CASSSYYSNQPQHF. The rearrangement uses TRBV7-2 and TRBJ1-5; D gene ambiguous. Looked up from germline, CDR1 is SGHTA and CDR2 is FQGNSA. The V end lost 4 bases, the J end lost 0 bases, and 7 bases lay between the germline ends. CDR3 length: 14 amino acids.

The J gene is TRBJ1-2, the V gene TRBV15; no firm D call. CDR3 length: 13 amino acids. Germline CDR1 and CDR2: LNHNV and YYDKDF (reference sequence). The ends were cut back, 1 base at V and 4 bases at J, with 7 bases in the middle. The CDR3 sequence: CATSRGGSYGYTF. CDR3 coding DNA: TGTGCCACCAGCAGAGGGGGAAGCTATGGCTACACCTTC.

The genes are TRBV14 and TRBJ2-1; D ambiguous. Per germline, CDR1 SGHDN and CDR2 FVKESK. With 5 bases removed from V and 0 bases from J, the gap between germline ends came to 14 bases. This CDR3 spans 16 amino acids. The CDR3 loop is CASSRAGASSYNEQFF. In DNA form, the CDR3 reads TGTGCCAGCAGCAGAGCAGGTGCCAGCTCCTACAATGAGCAGTTCTTC.

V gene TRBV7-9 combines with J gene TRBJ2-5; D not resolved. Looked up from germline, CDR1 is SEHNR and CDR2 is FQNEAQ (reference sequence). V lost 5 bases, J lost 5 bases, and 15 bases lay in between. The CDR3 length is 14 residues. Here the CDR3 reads CASSETGGGETQYF. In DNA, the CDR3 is TGTGCCAGCAGCGAAACGGGCGGTGGGGAGACCCAGTACTTC.

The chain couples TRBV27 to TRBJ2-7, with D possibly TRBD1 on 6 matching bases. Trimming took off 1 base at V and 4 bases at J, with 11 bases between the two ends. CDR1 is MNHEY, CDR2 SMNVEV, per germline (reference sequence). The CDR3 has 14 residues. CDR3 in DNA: TGTGCCAGCAGTTTATTAGGGACACTTTACGAGCAGTACTTC. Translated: CASSLLGTLYEQYF.

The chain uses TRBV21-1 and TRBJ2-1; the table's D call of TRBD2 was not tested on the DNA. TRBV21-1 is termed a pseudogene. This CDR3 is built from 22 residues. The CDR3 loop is CASSNLGGRSGPGLAGGHEQFF. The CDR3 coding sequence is TGTGCCAGCAGCAATCTCGGGGGTAGATCGGGCCCGGGACTAGCGGGAGGGCATGAGCAGTTCTTC.

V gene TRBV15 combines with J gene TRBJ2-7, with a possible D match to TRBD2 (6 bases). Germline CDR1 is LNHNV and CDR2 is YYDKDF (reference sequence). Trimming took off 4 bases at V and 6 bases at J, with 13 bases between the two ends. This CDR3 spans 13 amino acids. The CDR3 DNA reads TGTGCCACCAGCACCTCCGGGGGTGGCGAGCAGTACTTC. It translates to CATSTSGGGEQYF.

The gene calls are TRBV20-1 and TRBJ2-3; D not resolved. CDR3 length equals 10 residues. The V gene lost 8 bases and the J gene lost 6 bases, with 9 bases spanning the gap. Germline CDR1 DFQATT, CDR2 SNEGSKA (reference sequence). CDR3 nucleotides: TGCAGTCCGACCGGGGATACGCAGTATTTT. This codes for CSPTGDTQYF.

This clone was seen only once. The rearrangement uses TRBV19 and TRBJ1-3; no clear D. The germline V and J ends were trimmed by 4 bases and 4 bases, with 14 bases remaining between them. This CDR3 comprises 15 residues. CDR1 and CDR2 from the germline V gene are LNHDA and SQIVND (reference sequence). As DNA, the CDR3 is TGTGCCAGTAGTACGACCGAGGCAAGGGGAAACACCATATATTTT. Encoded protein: CASSTTEARGNTIYF.

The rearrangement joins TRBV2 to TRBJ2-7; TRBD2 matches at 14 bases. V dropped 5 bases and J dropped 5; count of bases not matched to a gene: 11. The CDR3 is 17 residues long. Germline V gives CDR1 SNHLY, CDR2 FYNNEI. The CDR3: CASSSDGTSGSLNEQYF. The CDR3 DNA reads TGTGCCAGCAGTAGCGATGGGACTAGCGGGAGTCTCAACGAGCAGTACTTC.

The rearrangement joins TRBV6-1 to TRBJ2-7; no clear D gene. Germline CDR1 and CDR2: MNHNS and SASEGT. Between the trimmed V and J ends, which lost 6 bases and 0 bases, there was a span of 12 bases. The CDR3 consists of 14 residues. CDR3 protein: CASSQDWRSYEQYF. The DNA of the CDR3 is TGTGCCAGCAGCCAAGACTGGCGCTCCTACGAGCAGTACTTC.

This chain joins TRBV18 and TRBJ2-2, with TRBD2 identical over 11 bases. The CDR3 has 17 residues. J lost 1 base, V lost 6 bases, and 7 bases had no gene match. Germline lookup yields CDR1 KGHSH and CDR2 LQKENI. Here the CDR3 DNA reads TGTGCCAGCTCGCTTTTCGGGACTAGCGGGAACACCGGGGAGCTGTTTTTT. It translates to CASSLFGTSGNTGELFF. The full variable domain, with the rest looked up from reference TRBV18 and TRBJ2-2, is NAGVMQNPRHLVRRRGQEARLRCSPMKGHSHVYWYRQLPEEGLKFMVYLQKENIIDESGMPKERFSAEFPKEGPSILRIQQVVRGDSAAYFCASSLFGTSGNTGELFFGEGSRLTVL.

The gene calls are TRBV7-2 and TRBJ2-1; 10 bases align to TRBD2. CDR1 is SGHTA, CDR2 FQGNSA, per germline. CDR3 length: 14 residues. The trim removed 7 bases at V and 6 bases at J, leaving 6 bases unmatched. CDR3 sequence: CASTPAGGPNEQFF. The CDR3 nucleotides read TGTGCCAGCACCCCAGCGGGAGGGCCCAATGAGCAGTTCTTC.

The CDR3, as DNA: TGTGCCAGCAGCCAAGATGCGACAGGGGGGTTCTATGGCTACACCTTC. Its translation: CASSQDATGGFYGYTF. V is TRBV4-2 and J is TRBJ1-2; 9 nucleotides line up with TRBD1. V lost 0 bases, J lost 4 bases, and 6 bases stayed unmatched. This CDR3 contains 16 residues. CDR1 is LGHNA, CDR2 YNFKEQ, per germline.

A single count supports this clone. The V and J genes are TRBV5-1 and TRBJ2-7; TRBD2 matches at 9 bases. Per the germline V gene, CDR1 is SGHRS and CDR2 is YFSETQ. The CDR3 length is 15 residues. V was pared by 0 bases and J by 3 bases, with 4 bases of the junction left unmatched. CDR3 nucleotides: TGCGCCAGCAGCTTGGGGCTAGCGGGAAACTACGAGCAGTACTTC. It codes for CASSLGLAGNYEQYF.

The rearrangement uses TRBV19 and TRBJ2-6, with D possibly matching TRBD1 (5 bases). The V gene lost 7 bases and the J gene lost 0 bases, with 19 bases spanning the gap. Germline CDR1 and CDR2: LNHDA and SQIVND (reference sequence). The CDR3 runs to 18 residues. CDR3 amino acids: CASTHPPGLGSGANVLTF. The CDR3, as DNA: TGTGCCAGTACCCACCCCCCAGGGTTGGGCTCTGGGGCCAACGTCCTGACTTTC.

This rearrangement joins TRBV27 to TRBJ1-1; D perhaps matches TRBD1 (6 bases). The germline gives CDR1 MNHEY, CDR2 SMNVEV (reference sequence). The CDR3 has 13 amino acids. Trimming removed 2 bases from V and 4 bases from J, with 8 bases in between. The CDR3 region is CASSLARGTEAFF. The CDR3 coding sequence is TGTGCCAGCAGTTTAGCCAGGGGCACTGAAGCTTTCTTT.

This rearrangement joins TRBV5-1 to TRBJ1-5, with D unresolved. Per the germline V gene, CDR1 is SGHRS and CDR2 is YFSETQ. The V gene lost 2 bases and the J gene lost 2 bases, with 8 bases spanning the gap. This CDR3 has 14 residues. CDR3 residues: CASSFSGGNQPQHF. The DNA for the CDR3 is TGCGCCAGCAGCTTTAGTGGGGGCAATCAGCCCCAGCATTTT.

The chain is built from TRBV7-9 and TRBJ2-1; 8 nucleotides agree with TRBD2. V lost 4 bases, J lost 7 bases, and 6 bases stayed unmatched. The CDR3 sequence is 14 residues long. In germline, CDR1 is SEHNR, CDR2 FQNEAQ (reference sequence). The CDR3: CASSWGSGSNEQFF. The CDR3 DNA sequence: TGTGCCAGCAGCTGGGGAAGCGGGAGTAATGAGCAGTTCTTC.

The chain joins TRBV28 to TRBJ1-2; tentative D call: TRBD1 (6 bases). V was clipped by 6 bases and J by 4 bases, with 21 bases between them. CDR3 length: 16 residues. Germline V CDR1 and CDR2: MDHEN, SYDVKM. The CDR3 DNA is TGTGCCAGCAGGTCGCCGGGGGGCACGGAATTCTATGGCTACACCTTC. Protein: CASRSPGGTEFYGYTF.

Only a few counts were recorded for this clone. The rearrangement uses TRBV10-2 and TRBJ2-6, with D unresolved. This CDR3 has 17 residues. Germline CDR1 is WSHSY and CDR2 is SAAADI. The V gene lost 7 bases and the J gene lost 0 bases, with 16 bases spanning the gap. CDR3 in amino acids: CASTEASGLSGANVLTF. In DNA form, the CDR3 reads TGCGCCAGCACCGAGGCCTCTGGGCTCTCTGGGGCCAACGTCCTGACTTTC.

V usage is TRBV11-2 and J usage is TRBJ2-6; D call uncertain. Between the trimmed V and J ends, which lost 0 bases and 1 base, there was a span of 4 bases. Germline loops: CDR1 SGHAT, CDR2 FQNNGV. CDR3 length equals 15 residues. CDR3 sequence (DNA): TGTGCCAGCAGCTTAGATCTGTCTGGGGCCAACGTCCTGACTTTC. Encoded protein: CASSLDLSGANVLTF.

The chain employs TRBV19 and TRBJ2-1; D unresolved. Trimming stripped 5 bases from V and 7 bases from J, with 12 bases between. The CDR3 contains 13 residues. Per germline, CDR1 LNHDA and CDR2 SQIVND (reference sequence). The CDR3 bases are TGTGCCAGTAGTCCCCAAGTGTTGAATGAGCAGTTCTTC. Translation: CASSPQVLNEQFF.